This section outlines one T cell receptor (beta chain) sequence together with its context. Its antigen is unknown. CDR1 is SGHDT and CDR2 is YYEEEE in the germline V gene. There are 15 residues in the CDR3. This sample is part of a study of monozygotic twins with inflammatory bowel disease. Findings and caveats of the study: The analysis failed to separate different T cell subtypes. Researchers report that IBD patients shared fewer clonotypes with others than healthy twins, especially amid disease activity.

TCRdb re-called the 5' RACE reads; one entry per CDR3 protein, DNA not given. The sample table includes some 150,000 distinct CDR3 sequences. The TCR comes from a human donor with ulcerative colitis or Crohn's disease, or a healthy co-twin of an affected twin (not recorded which). The sequenced material came from blood. The chain combines TRBV5-6 with TRBJ2-7; the D gene TCRdb calls, TRBD2, cannot be checked with no DNA. This CDR3 reads CASSRGDFAATEQYF. The complete variable domain, with remaining parts taken from reference TRBV5-6 and TRBJ2-7, reads DAGVTQSPTHLIKTRGQQVTLRCSPKSGHDTVSWYQQALGQGPQFIFQYYEEEERQRGNFPDRFSGHQFPNYSSELNVNALLLGDSALYLCASSRGDFAATEQYFGPGTRLTVT.